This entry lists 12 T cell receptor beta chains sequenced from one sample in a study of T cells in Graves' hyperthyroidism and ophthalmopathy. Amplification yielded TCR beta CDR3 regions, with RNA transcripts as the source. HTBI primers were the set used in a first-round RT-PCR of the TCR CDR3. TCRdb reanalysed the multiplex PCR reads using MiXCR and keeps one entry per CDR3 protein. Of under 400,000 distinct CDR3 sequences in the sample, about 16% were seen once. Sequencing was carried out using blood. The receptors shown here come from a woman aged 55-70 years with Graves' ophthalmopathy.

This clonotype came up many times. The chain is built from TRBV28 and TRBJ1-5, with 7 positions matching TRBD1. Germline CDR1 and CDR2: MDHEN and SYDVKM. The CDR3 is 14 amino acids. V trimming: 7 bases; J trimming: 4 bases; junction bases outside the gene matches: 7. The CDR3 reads CASTPDRYNQPQHF. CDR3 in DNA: TGTGCCAGCACCCCGGACAGGTATAATCAGCCCCAGCATTTT.

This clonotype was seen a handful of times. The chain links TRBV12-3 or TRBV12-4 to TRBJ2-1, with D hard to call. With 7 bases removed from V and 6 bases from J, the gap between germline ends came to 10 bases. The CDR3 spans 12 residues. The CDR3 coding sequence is TGTGCCAGCAACGGAGCGTCCAATGAGCAGTTCTTC. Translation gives CASNGASNEQFF.

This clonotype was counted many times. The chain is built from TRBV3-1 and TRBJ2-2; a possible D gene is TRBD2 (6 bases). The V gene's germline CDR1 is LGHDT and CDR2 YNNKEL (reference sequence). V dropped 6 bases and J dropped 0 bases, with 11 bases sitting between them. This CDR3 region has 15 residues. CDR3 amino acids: CASSLASANTGELFF. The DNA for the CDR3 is TGTGCCAGCAGTCTAGCGTCCGCGAACACCGGGGAGCTGTTTTTT. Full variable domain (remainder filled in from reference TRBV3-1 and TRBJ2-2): DTAVSQTPKYLVTQMGNDKSIKCEQNLGHDTMYWYKQDSKKFLKIMFSYNNKELIINETVPNRFSPKSPDKAHLNLHINSLELGDSAVYFCASSLASANTGELFFGEGSRLTVL.

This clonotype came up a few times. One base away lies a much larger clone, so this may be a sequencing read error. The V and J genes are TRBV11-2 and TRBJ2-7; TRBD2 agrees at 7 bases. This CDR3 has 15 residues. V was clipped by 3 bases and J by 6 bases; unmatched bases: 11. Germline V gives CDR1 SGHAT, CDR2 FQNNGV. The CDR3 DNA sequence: TGTGCCAGCAGCTTTGAGCGGGGAGCGACCTGCGAGCAGTACTTC. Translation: CASSFERGATCEQYF. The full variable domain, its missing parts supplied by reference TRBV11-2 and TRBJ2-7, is EAGVAQSPRYKIIEKRQSVAFWCNPISGHATLYWYQQILGQGPKLLIQFQNNGVVDDSQLPKDRFSAERLKGVDSTLKIQPAKLEDSAVYLCASSFERGATCEQYFGPGTRLTVT.

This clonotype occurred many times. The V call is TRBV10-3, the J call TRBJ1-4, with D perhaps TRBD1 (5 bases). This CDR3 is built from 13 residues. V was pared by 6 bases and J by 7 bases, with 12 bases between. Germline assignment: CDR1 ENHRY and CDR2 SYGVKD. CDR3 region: CAIRVRESEKLFF. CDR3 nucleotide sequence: TGTGCCATCAGAGTCAGGGAATCTGAAAAACTGTTTTTT.

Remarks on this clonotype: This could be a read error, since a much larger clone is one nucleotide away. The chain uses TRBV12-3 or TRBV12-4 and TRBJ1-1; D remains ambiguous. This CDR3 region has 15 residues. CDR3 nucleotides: TGTGCCAGCAGTTTAAATTGGGGAGCGAACACTGAAGCTTCCTTT. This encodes CASSLNWGANTEASF.

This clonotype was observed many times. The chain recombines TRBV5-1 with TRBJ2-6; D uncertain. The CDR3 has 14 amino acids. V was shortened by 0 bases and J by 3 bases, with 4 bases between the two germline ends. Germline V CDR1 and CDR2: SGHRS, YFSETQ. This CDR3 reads CASSLEGGANVLTF. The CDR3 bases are TGCGCCAGCAGCTTGGAAGGTGGGGCCAACGTCCTGACTTTC.

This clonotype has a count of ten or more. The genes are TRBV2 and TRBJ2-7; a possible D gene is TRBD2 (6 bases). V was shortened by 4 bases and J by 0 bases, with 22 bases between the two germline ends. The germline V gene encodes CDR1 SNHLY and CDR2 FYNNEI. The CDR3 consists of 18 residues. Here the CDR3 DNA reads TGTGCCAGCAGTGGCCCTGCCGGCTGGACCGGGAGCTCCTACGAGCAGTACTTC. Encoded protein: CASSGPAGWTGSSYEQYF. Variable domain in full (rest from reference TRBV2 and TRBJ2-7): EPEVTQTPSHQVTQMGQEVILRCVPISNHLYFYWYRQILGQKVEFLVSFYNNEISEKSEIFDDQFSVERPDGSNFTLKIRSTKLEDSAMYFCASSGPAGWTGSSYEQYFGPGTRLTVT.

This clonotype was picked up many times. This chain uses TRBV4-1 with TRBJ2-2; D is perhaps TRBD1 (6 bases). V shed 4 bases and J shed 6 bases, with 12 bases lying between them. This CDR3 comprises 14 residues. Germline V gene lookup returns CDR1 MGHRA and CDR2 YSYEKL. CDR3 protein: CASSPIAGAGELFF. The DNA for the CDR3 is TGCGCCAGCAGCCCCATAGCAGGGGCCGGGGAGCTGTTTTTT.

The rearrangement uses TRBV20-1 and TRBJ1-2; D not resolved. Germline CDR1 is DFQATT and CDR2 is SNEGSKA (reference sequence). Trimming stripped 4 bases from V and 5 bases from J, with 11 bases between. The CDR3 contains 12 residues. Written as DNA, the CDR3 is TGCAGTGCTACCCGGGCAGCGTATGGCTACACCTTC. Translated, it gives CSATRAAYGYTF.

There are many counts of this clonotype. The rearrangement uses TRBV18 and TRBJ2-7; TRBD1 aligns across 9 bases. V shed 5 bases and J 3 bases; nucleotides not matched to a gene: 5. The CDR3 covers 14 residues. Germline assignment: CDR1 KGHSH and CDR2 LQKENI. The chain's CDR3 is CASSRDRVGYEQYF. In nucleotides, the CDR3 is TGTGCCAGCTCAAGGGACAGGGTGGGCTACGAGCAGTACTTC.

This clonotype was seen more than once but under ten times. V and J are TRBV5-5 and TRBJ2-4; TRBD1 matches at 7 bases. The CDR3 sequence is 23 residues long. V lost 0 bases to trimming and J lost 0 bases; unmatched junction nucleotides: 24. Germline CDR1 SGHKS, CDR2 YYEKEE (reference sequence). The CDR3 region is CASSLGLPPTGALSPRAKNIQYF. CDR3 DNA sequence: TGTGCCAGCAGCTTGGGGCTCCCACCTACAGGGGCCCTCTCTCCGCGAGCCAAAAACATTCAGTACTTC.